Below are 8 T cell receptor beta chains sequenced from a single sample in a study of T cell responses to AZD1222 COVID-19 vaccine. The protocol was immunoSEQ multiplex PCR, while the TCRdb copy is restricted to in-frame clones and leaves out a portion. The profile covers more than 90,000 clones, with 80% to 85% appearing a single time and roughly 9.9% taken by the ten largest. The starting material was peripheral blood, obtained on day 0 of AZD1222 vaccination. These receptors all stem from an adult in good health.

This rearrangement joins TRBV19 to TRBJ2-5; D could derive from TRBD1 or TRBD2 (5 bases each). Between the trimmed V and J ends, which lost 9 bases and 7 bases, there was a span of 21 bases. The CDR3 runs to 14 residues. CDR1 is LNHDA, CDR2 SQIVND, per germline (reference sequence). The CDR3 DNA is TGTGCCAGCAGATCCGGGACGCTTTTGGGGACCCAGTACTTC. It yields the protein CASRSGTLLGTQYF.

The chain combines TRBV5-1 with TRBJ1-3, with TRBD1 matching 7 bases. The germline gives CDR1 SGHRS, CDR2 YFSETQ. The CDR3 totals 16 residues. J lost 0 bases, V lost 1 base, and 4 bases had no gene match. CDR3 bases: TGCGCCAGCAGCTTGTGGACAGGCAGCTCTGGAAACACCATATATTTT. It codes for CASSLWTGSSGNTIYF.

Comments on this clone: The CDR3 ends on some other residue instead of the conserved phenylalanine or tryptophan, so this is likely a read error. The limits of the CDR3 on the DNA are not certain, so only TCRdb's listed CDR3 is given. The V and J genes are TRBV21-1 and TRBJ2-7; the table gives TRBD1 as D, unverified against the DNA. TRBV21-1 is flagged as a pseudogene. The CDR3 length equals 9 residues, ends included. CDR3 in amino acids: CASSMCLGP.

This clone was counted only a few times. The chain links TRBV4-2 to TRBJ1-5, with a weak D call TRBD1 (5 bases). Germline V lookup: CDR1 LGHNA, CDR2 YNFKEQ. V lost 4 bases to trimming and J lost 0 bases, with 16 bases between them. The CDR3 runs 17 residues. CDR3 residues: CASSLSPGGDSNQPQHF. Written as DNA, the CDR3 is TGTGCCAGCAGCCTCTCTCCGGGAGGGGATAGCAATCAGCCCCAGCATTTT.

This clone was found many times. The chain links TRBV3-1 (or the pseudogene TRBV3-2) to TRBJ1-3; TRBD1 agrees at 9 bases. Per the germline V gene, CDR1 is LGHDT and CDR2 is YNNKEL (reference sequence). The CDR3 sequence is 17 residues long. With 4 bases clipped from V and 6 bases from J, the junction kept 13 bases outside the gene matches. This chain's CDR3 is CASSRRGGQGTKNTIYF. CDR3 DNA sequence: TGTGCCAGCAGCCGAAGAGGGGGACAGGGAACAAAAAACACCATATATTTT.

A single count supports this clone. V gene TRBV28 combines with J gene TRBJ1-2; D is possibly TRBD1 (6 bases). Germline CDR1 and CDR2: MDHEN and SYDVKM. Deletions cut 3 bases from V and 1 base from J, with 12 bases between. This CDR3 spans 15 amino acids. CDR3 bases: TGTGCCAGCAGTTTTGGACAGTTGATTAACTATGGCTACACCTTC. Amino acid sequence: CASSFGQLINYGYTF.

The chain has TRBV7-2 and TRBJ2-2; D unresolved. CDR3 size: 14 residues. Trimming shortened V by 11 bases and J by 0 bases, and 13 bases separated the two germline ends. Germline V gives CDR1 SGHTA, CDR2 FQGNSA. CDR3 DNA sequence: TGTGCCGATACGGGCCCTGCGAACACCGGGGAGCTGTTTTTT. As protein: CADTGPANTGELFF.

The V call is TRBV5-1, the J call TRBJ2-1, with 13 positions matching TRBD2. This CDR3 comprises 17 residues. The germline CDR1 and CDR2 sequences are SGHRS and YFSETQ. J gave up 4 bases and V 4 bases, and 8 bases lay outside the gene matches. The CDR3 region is CASSMTSGRLLYNEQFF. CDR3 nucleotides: TGCGCCAGCAGCATGACTAGCGGGAGGCTCCTATACAATGAGCAGTTCTTC.